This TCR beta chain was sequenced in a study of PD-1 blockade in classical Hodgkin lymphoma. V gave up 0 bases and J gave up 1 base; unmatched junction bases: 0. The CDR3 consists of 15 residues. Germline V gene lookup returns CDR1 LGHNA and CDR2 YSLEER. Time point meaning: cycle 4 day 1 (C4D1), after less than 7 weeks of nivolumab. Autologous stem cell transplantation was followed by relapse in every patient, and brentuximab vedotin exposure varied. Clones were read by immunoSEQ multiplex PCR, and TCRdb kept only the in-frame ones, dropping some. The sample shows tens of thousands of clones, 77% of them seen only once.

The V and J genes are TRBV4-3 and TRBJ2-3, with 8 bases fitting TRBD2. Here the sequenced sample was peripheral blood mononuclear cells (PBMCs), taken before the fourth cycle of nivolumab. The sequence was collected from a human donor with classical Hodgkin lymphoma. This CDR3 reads CASSQDSGGTDTQYF. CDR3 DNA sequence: TGCGCCAGCAGCCAAGATAGCGGGGGCACAGATACGCAGTATTTT.